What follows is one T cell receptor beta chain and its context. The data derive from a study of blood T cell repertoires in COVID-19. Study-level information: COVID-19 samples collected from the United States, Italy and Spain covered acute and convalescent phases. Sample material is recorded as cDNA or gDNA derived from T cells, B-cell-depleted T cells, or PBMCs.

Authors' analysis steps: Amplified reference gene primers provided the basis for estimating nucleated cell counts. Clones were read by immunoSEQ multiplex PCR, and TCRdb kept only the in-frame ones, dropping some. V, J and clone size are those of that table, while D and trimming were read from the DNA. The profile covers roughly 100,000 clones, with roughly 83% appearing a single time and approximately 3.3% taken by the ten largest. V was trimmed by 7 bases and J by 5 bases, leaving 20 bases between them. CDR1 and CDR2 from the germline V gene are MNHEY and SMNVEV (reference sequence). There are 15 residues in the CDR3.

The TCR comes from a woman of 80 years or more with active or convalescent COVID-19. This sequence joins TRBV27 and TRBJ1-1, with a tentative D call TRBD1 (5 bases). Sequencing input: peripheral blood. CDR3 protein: CASTPGAGRRTEAFF. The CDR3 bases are TGTGCCAGCACCCCTGGTGCGGGACGGAGAACTGAAGCTTTCTTT.